This TCR beta chain was obtained from a study of T-cell reconstitution after alpha-beta-depleted transplantation in children. Broader study findings: Several patients had high TCRbeta diversity at day 60; it came from surviving recipient T cells and thymic progenitors.

CDR3 length: 15 residues. The V gene's germline CDR1 is SGHRS and CDR2 YFSETQ. V shed 4 bases, J shed 7 bases, and the junction held 6 bases outside the gene matches. Turning to this clonotype: Its antigen is not identified.

Researchers prepared the TCRbeta library using unique molecular identifiers, the study reports. Each CDR3 protein is one row after TCRdb ran MiXCR on the PCR reads. The sample has about 130,000 distinct CDR3 sequences; roughly 9% are singletons. This TCR came from a girl under three years old who had a stem cell transplant for combined immunodeficiency, so the T cells may come from the graft donor. The rearrangement joins TRBV5-1 to TRBJ2-1; 12 bases are a match to TRBD2. The sample in question was PBMCs, mostly from graft donor cells, obtained 180 days after TCRalphabeta/CD19-depleted stem cell transplant. CDR3 in DNA: TGCGCCAGCAGCCATGCTAGCGGGAGGGCAAATGAGCAGTTCTTC. It encodes CASSHASGRANEQFF.